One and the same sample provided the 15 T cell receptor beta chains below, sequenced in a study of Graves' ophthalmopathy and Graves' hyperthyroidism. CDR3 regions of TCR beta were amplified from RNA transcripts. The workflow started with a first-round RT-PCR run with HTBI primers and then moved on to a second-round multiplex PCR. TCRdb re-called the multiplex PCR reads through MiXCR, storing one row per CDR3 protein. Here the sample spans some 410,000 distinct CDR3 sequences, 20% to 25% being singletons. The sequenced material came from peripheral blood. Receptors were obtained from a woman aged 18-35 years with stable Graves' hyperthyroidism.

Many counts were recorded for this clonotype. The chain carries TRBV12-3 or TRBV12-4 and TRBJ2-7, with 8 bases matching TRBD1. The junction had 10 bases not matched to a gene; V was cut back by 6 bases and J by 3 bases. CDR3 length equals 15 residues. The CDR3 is CASSPNRDRYYEQYF. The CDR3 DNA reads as TGTGCCAGCAGCCCTAACCGGGACAGGTACTACGAGCAGTACTTC.

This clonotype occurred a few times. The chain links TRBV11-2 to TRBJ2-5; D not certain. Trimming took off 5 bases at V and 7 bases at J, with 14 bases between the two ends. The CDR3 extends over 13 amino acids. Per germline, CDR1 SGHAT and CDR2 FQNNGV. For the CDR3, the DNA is TGTGCCAGCAGCCCTCTTTGGCAGAGGACCCAGTACTTC. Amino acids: CASSPLWQRTQYF.

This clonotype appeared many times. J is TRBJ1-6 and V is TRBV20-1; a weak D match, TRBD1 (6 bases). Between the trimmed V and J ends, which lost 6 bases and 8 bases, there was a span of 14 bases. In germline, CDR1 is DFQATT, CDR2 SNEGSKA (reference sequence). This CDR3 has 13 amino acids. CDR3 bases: TGCAGTGCCCGGGGCAGGGGTGATTCACCCCTCCACTTT. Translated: CSARGRGDSPLHF.

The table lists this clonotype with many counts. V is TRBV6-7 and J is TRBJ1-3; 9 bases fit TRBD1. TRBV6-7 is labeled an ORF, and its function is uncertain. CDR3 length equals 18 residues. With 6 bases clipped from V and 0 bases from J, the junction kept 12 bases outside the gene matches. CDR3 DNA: TGTGCCAGCAGGACCACCGGGACAGGGCTGAGCTCTGGAAACACCATATATTTT. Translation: CASRTTGTGLSSGNTIYF.

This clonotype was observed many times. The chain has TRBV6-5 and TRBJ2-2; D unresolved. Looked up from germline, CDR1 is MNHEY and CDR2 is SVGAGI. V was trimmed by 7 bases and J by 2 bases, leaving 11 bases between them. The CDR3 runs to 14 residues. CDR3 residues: CASTLQRNTGELFF. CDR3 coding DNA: TGTGCCAGCACCCTACAACGAAACACCGGGGAGCTGTTTTTT.

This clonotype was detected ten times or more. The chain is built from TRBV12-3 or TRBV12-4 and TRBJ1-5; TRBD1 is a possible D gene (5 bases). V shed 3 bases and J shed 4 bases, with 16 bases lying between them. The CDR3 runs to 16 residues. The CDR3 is CASSFRGGRENQPQHF. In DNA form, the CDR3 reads TGTGCCAGCAGTTTTCGGGGGGGACGGGAAAATCAGCCCCAGCATTTT.

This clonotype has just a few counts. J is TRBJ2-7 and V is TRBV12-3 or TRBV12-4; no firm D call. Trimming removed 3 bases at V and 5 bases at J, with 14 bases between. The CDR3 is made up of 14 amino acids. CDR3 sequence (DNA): TGTGCCAGCAGTTTTCGGGCCTACGGCGACGAGCAGTACTTC. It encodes CASSFRAYGDEQYF.

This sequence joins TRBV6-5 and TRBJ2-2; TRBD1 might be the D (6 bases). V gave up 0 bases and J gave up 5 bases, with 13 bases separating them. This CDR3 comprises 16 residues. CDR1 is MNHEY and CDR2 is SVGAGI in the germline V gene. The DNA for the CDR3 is TGTGCCAGCAGTTACTCGGGGACAAGGGGGACCGGGGAGCTGTTTTTT. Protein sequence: CASSYSGTRGTGELFF.

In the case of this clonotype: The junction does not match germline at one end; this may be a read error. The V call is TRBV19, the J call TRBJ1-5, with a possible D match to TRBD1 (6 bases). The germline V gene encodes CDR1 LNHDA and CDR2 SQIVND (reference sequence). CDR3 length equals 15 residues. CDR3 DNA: TGTGCCAGCCGGCCTCTCGCGACAGGCGGAAGGCCCCGGCATTTT. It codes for CASRPLATGGRPRHF.

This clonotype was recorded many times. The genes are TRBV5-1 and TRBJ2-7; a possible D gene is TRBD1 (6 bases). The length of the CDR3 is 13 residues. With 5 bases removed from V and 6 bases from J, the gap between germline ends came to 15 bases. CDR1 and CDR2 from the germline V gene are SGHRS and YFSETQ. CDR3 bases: TGCGCCAGCAGGAGCGCAGGGGCCGGCGAGCAGTACTTC. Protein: CASRSAGAGEQYF.

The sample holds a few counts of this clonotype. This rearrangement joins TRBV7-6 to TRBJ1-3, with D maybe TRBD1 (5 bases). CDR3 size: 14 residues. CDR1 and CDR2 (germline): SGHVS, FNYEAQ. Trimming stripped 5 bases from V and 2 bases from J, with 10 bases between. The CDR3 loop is CASSPGGAGNTIYF. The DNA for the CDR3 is TGTGCCAGCAGCCCCGGGGGGGCTGGAAACACCATATATTTT. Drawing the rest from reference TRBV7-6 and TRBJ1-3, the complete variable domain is GAGVSQSPRYKVTKRGQDVALRCDPISGHVSLYWYRQALGQGPEFLTYFNYEAQQDKSGLPNDRFSAERPEGSISTLTIQRTEQRDSAMYRCASSPGGAGNTIYFGEGSWLTVV.

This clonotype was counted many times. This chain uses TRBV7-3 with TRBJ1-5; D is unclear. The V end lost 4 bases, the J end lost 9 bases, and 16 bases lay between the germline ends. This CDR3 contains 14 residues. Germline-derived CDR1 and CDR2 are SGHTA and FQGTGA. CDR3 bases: TGTGCCAGCAGCTATATGGCGTTGGATCGGCCCCAGCATTTT. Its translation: CASSYMALDRPQHF.

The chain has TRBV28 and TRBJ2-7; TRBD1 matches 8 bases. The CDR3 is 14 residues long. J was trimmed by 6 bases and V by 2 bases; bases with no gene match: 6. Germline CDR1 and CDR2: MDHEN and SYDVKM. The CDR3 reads CASSLRTGRSEQYF. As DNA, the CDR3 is TGTGCCAGCAGTTTACGGACAGGGAGGTCCGAGCAGTACTTC.

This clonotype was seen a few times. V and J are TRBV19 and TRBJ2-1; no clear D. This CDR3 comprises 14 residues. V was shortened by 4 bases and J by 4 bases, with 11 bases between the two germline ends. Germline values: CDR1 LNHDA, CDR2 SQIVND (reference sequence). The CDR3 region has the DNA TGTGCCAGTAGTACCCTCCAGGTTTACAATGAGCAGTTCTTC. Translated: CASSTLQVYNEQFF.

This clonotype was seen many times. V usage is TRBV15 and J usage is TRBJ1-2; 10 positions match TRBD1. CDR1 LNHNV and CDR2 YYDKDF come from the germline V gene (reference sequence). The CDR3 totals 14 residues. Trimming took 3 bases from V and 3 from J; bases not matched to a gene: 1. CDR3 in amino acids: CATSRDRGYYGYTF. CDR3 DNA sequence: TGTGCCACCAGCAGGGACAGGGGGTACTATGGCTACACCTTC.